This T cell receptor beta chain stems from a study of OX40 agonist ivuxolimab in advanced cancers. Study background: Patients took ivuxolimab, an agonistic anti-OX40 (CD134) antibody. Patients were infused with ivuxolimab every 2 weeks at 0.01 to 10 mg/kg. Hepatocellular carcinoma, melanoma, renal cell or head and neck cancer was diagnosed in the dose-escalation patients.

Regarding the study as a whole: There were, on average, more expanded clones in CD8+ T cells than in CD4+.

Worth noting for this clone: No antigen is known for it.

The table came from immunoSEQ multiplex PCR; TCRdb's copy has only in-frame clones and leaves some out. The sample contains approximately 55,000 clones, roughly 86% of which appear only once. The CDR3 has 16 residues. The V and J ends lost 8 bases and 3 bases, in that order; junction bases with no gene match: 13. Germline CDR1 reads SNHLY; CDR2 reads FYNNEI. The gene calls are TRBV2 and TRBJ2-5, with 9 bases identical to TRBD1. This receptor was taken from an adult with an advanced solid tumor such as melanoma, head and neck, liver or kidney cancer. The sequenced sample was CD4+ or CD8+ T cells sorted from blood, obtained in a trial of the OX40 agonist ivuxolimab. In DNA form, the CDR3 reads TGTGCCAGCGATACAGGGGGCCGAGGTAAAGAAGAGACCCAGTACTTC. Its protein is CASDTGGRGKEETQYF.